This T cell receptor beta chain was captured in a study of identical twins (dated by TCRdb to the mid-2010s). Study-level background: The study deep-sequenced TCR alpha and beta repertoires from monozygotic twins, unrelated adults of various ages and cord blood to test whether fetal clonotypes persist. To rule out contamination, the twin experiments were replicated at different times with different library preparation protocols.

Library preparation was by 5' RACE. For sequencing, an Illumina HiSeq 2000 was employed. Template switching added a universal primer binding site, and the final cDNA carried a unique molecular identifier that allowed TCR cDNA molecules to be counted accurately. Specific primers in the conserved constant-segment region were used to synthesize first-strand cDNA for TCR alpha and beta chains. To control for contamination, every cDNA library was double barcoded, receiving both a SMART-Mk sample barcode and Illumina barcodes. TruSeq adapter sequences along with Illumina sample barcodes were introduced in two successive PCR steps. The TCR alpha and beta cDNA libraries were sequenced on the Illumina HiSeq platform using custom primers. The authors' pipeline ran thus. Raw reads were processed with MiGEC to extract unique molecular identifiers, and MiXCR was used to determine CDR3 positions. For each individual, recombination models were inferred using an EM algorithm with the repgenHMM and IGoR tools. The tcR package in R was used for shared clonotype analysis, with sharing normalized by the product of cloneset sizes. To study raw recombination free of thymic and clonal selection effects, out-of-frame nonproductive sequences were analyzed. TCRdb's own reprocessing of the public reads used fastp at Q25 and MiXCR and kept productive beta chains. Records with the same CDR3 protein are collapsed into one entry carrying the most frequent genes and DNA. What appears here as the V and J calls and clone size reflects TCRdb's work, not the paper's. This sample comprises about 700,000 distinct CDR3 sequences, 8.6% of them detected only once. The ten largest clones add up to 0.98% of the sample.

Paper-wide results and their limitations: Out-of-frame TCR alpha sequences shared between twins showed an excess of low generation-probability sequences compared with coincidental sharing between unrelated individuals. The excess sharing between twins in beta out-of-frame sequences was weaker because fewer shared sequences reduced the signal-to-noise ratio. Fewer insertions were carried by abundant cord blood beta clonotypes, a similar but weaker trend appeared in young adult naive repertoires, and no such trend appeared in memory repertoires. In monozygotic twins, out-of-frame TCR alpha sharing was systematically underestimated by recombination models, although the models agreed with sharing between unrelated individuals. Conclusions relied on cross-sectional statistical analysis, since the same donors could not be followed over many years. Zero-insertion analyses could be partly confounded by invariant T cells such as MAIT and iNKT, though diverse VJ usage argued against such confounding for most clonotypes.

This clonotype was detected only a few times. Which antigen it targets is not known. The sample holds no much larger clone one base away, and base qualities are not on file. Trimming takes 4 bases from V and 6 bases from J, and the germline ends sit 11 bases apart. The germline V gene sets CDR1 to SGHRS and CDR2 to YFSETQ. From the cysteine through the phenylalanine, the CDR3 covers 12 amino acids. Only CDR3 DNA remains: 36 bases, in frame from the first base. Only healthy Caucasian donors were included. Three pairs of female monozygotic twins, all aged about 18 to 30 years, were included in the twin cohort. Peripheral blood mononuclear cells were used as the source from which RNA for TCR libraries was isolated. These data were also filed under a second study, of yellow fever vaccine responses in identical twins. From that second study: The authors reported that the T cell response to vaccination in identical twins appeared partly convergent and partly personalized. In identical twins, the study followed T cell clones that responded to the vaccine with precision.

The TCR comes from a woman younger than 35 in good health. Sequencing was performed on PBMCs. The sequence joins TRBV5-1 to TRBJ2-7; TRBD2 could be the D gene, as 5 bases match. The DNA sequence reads TGCGCCAGCAGCCCCGCGGGCGGCGAGCAGTACTTC. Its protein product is CASSPAGGEQYF.